Each of the 10 T cell receptor beta chains below was sequenced from the same sample in a study of human T cells and chemical hapten exposure. Time point meaning: pre-sensitization, week 0. Sample treatment: therapeutic diphenylcyclopropenone sensitization with weekly scalp DPC. TCRdb called the RACE reads again in MiXCR, with one record for every CDR3 protein. The repertoire includes tens of thousands of distinct CDR3 sequences, 12% to 15% of them detected once, and about 4.6% sits in the top ten. The specimen was whole blood, collected in connection with sensitization to the hapten diphenylcyclopropenone (DPC). Receptors were obtained from a woman between 45 and 65 years old with alopecia areata. Some clones in this sample may be carry-over from other donors' samples.

V is TRBV4-3 and J is TRBJ2-1; a possible D gene is TRBD2 (6 bases). Germline V lookup: CDR1 LGHNA, CDR2 YSLEER. This CDR3 has 16 residues. Trimming shortened V by 1 base and J by 8 bases, and 18 bases separated the two germline ends. The CDR3 bases are TGCGCCAGCAGCCAAGGCTATTTGGCGGGGCGGGATGAGCAGTTCTTC. It encodes CASSQGYLAGRDEQFF.

The rearrangement uses TRBV18 and TRBJ1-2; D remains unclear. V was clipped by 4 bases and J by 8 bases, with 17 bases between them. Germline-derived CDR1 and CDR2 are KGHSH and LQKENI. The CDR3 runs 14 residues. The CDR3 DNA reads as TGTGCCAGCTCACAAGTGGACGAGCAGGACGGCTACACCTTC. The encoded protein is CASSQVDEQDGYTF.

A few counts support this clonotype. The chain recombines TRBV7-2 with TRBJ2-3; possibly TRBD2 for D (5 bases). The V end lost 4 bases, the J end lost 0 bases, and 8 bases lay between the germline ends. Germline assignment: CDR1 SGHTA and CDR2 FQGNSA. This CDR3 has 14 residues. DNA of the CDR3: TGTGCCAGCAGCTCCCAGCGGAGCACAGATACGCAGTATTTT. Amino acid sequence: CASSSQRSTDTQYF. The whole variable domain, remainder taken from reference TRBV7-2 and TRBJ2-3, is GAGVSQSPSNKVTEKGKDVELRCDPISGHTALYWYRQSLGQGLEFLIYFQGNSAPDKSGLPSDRFSAERTGGSVSTLTIQRTQQEDSAVYLCASSSQRSTDTQYFGPGTRLTVL.

This chain connects TRBV24-1 to TRBJ2-3; unclear D gene. The V and J ends lost 2 bases and 6 bases respectively, with 8 bases between them. CDR1 and CDR2 (germline): KGHDR, SFDVKD. The CDR3 covers 13 residues. This CDR3 is CATSDWKVDTQYF. The CDR3 DNA follows: TGTGCCACCAGTGATTGGAAAGTTGATACGCAGTATTTT.

This clonotype turned up a few times. V and J are TRBV11-2 and TRBJ2-5; D not resolved. This CDR3 has 14 amino acids. Germline loops: CDR1 SGHAT, CDR2 FQNNGV. Between the trimmed V and J ends, which lost 5 bases and 7 bases, there was a span of 17 bases. The CDR3, as DNA: TGTGCCAGCAGCAAACCCGAAGGAAAACGGACCCAGTACTTC. Its protein product is CASSKPEGKRTQYF.

This chain joins TRBV7-2 and TRBJ2-3, with 11 bases lining up with TRBD2. This CDR3 contains 16 residues. CDR1 and CDR2 (germline): SGHTA, FQGNSA. Germline trimming cut 3 bases from V and 0 bases from J; bases unmatched to any gene: 2. The chain's CDR3 is CASSLGLAVSTDTQYF. The DNA of the CDR3 is TGTGCCAGCAGCTTGGGACTAGCGGTTAGCACAGATACGCAGTATTTT.

On this clonotype: This sequence may be a read error, since a much larger clone differs from it by one base. The chain carries TRBV4-1 and TRBJ2-1, with 9 bases identical to TRBD1. The CDR3 is made up of 14 amino acids. The germline gives CDR1 MGHRA, CDR2 YSYEKL. In nucleotides, the CDR3 is TGCGCCAGCGGCCAGCCGGGACAGGGAAATGAGCAGTTCTTC. Its translation is CASGQPGQGNEQFF.

Comments on this clonotype: Mismatch with germline at one junction end may stem from a read error. The chain links TRBV28 to TRBJ2-7, with 12 nucleotides matching TRBD1. The germline gives CDR1 MDHEN, CDR2 SYDVKM. The CDR3 has 15 amino acids. CDR3 residues: CASTYGTGGSDEQYF. CDR3 bases: TGTGCCAGCACCTACGGGACAGGGGGCTCCGACGAGCAGTACTTC.

The V and J genes are TRBV4-3 and TRBJ1-5; a weak D match, TRBD1 (5 bases). The CDR3 consists of 15 residues. The germline gives CDR1 LGHNA, CDR2 YSLEER. The V end was cut by 1 base, the J end by 6 bases, with 13 bases between. CDR3 sequence: CASSQGFGQSQPQHF. The CDR3 coding sequence is TGCGCCAGCAGCCAAGGATTTGGACAATCTCAGCCCCAGCATTTT.

In this sample, this clonotype turned up many times. The rearrangement links TRBV29-1 to TRBJ2-1; perhaps TRBD1 as D (5 bases). V lost 4 bases to trimming and J lost 3 bases, with 10 bases between them. CDR3 length: 13 residues. Germline CDR1 SQVTM, CDR2 ANQGSEA. The CDR3 protein is CSVGTLIYNEQFF. In DNA, the CDR3 is TGCAGCGTTGGGACACTCATCTACAATGAGCAGTTCTTC.